This T cell receptor beta chain originates from a study of cytomegalovirus exposure and HLA in healthy donors. The table lists this clone with a few counts. PCR primers comprised 60 Vbeta and 13 Jbeta primers. Clones were read by immunoSEQ multiplex PCR, and TCRdb kept only the in-frame ones, dropping some. The sample carries 95,000 to 150,000 clones, approximately 80% recorded once. V gave up 6 bases and J gave up 1 base; unmatched junction bases: 5. The CDR3 sequence is 14 residues long. Looked up from germline, CDR1 is MNHEY and CDR2 is SMNVEV (reference sequence). Sequenced material: PBMCs. The chain links TRBV27 to TRBJ1-2; 7 nucleotides line up with TRBD1. The sequence came from a man aged 40-55 years in good health and CMV-seronegative. In DNA, the CDR3 is TGTGCCAGCAGGACGACAGGGTTTAACTATGGCTACACCTTC. Residues: CASRTTGFNYGYTF.